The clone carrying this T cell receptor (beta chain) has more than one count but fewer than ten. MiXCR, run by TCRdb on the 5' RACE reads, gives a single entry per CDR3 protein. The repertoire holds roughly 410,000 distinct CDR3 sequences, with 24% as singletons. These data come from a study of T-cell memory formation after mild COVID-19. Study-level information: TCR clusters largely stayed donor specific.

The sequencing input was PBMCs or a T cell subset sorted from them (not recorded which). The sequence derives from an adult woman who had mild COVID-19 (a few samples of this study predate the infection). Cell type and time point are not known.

The CDR3 sequence is CASASRLPGGVDLNTGELFF. For the CDR3, the DNA is TGTGCTAGTGCTTCTCGCCTTCCGGGGGGAGTGGACTTAAACACCGGGGAGCTGTTTTTT. The V and J genes are TRBV12-5 and TRBJ2-2; TRBD2 matches 7 bases. Germline V CDR1 and CDR2: LGHNT, FRNRAP. The CDR3 runs to 20 residues. J lost 2 bases, V lost 7 bases, and 22 bases had no gene match.